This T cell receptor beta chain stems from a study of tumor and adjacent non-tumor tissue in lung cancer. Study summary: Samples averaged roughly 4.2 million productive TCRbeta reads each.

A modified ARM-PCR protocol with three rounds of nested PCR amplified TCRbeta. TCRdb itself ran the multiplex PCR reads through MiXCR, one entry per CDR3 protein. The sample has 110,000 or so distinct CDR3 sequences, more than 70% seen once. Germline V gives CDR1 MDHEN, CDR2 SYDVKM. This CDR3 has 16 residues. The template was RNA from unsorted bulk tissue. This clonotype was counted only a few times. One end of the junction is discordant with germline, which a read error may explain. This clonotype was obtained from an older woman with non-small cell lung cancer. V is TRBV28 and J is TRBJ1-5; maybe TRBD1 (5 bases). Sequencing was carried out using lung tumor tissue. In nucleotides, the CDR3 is TGTACCAGCAGTTACTCTGTGGGGACGGGAAATCAGCCCCAGCATTTT. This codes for CTSSYSVGTGNQPQHF.